The 12 T cell receptor beta chains in this list originate from one sample, sequenced in a study of shared clonotypes between healthy human individuals. Some clones are missing from TCRdb's copy, which holds only in-frame ones; the method was immunoSEQ multiplex PCR. The sample lists about 990,000 clones, around 78% occurring once. The sample was memory CD4+ T cells from PBMCs. Subset meaning: CD45RA-negative fraction. Receptors were obtained from a man aged 18-30 years in good health. Some clones in this sample may be carry-over from other donors' samples.

This clone was detected only a few times. The chain employs TRBV7-9 and TRBJ1-5, with D maybe TRBD1 (5 bases). Germline CDR1 and CDR2: SEHNR and FQNEAQ (reference sequence). This CDR3 region has 14 residues. Between the trimmed V and J ends, which lost 6 bases and 5 bases, there was a span of 14 bases. The CDR3: CASRAGTPDQPQHF. Written as DNA, the CDR3 is TGTGCCAGCAGGGCGGGGACTCCCGATCAGCCCCAGCATTTT.

CDR3 loop: CASSPSGTSTGELFF. The CDR3 coding sequence is TGTGCCAGCAGCCCAAGCGGGACTAGCACCGGGGAGCTGTTTTTT. The rearrangement links TRBV11-2 to TRBJ2-2; 8 positions agree with TRBD2. Germline CDR1 SGHAT, CDR2 FQNNGV. This CDR3 is built from 15 residues. With 5 bases clipped from V and 4 bases from J, the junction kept 6 bases outside the gene matches.

Comments on this clone: One end of the junction is discordant with germline, which a read error may explain. Other DNA sequences from this sample encode an identical CDR3 as well. The J gene is TRBJ1-2, the V gene TRBV29-1; TRBD1 is a possible D gene (6 bases). Germline CDR1 SQVTM, CDR2 ANQGSEA. The CDR3 runs 14 residues. The CDR3 sequence: CSVDSGATNYGYTF. The DNA for the CDR3 is TGCAGCGTTGATTCAGGGGCAACTAACTATGGCTATACCTTC.

The CDR3 bases are TGTGCCAGCAGCCCAAAGACTAGTTATAAGGTCCACGAGCAGTACTTC. Protein: CASSPKTSYKVHEQYF. The chain uses TRBV28 and TRBJ2-7, with D perhaps TRBD2 (6 bases). Trimming took off 6 bases at V and 5 bases at J, with 23 bases between the two ends. CDR1 and CDR2 from the germline V gene are MDHEN and SYDVKM. The CDR3 loop spans 16 amino acids.

This chain joins TRBV5-1 and TRBJ2-5; 7 nucleotides agree with TRBD2. Germline CDR1 reads SGHRS; CDR2 reads YFSETQ. J lost 3 bases, V lost 2 bases, and 10 bases had no gene match. The CDR3 is 16 residues long. The CDR3 loop is CASSFGGSSREETQYF. In DNA, the CDR3 is TGCGCCAGCAGCTTCGGCGGGAGCAGCAGAGAAGAGACCCAGTACTTC.

This clone was seen only a few times. This rearrangement joins TRBV7-3 to TRBJ1-1; no definite D call. The CDR3 spans 15 residues. The V end was cut by 5 bases, the J end by 4 bases, with 17 bases between. The germline gives CDR1 SGHTA, CDR2 FQGTGA. The CDR3 DNA sequence: TGTGCCAGCAGCCAATCCGGGAGGGAGGGCACTGAAGCTTTCTTT. Translating gives CASSQSGREGTEAFF.

J is TRBJ2-7 and V is TRBV15; tentative D call: TRBD1 (6 bases). The V end was cut by 0 bases, the J end by 2 bases, with 11 bases between. Germline V gene sequence: CDR1 LNHNV, CDR2 YYDKDF (reference sequence). There are 15 residues in the CDR3. CDR3: CATSREGRGTYEQYF. The CDR3 nucleotides are TGTGCCACCAGCAGAGAAGGCAGGGGAACCTACGAGCAGTACTTC.

The rearrangement links TRBV2 to TRBJ2-2; weak D call: TRBD2 (5 bases). The V gene lost 7 bases and the J gene lost 7 bases, with 13 bases spanning the gap. CDR1 is SNHLY and CDR2 is FYNNEI in the germline V gene. The CDR3 sequence is 13 residues long. This CDR3 is CASTGYSGGELFF. CDR3 sequence (DNA): TGTGCCAGCACGGGGTATTCGGGCGGGGAGCTGTTTTTT. The full variable domain, completed using reference TRBV2 and TRBJ2-2, is EPEVTQTPSHQVTQMGQEVILRCVPISNHLYFYWYRQILGQKVEFLVSFYNNEISEKSEIFDDQFSVERPDGSNFTLKIRSTKLEDSAMYFCASTGYSGGELFFGEGSRLTVL.

This rearrangement joins TRBV2 to TRBJ2-7, with D hard to call. In germline, CDR1 is SNHLY, CDR2 FYNNEI. With 4 bases removed from V and 0 bases from J, the gap between germline ends came to 10 bases. The CDR3 spans 14 residues. Written as DNA, the CDR3 is TGTGCCAGCAGTGTCGGCTTGAGCTCCTACGAGCAGTACTTC. This codes for CASSVGLSSYEQYF.

The CDR3 reads CASSPDGRNTIYF. CDR3 bases: TGTGCCAGCTCTCCGGACGGGCGGAACACCATATATTTT. This sequence joins TRBV18 and TRBJ1-3; D is unclear. The CDR3 runs to 13 residues. Germline V lookup: CDR1 KGHSH, CDR2 LQKENI. Trimming took off 6 bases at V and 7 bases at J, with 13 bases between the two ends.

This clone came up a few times. The rearrangement uses TRBV30 and TRBJ1-1, with D perhaps TRBD1 (5 bases). Per germline, CDR1 GTSNPN and CDR2 SVGIG (reference sequence). The CDR3 extends over 14 amino acids. V gave up 5 bases and J gave up 1 base, with 14 bases separating them. This chain's CDR3 is CAWEKGFSNTEAFF. Here the CDR3 DNA reads TGTGCCTGGGAAAAGGGGTTTTCGAACACTGAAGCTTTCTTT.

V and J are TRBV29-1 and TRBJ1-3; D is unclear. The ends were cut back, 2 bases at V and 0 bases at J, with 8 bases in the middle. This CDR3 is built from 14 residues. Germline V gene data show CDR1 as SQVTM and CDR2 as ANQGSEA. Here the CDR3 reads CSVESSSSGNTIYF. CDR3 in DNA: TGCAGCGTTGAATCGTCGAGCTCTGGAAACACCATATATTTT.